This TCR beta chain was captured in a study of blood T cell repertoires in COVID-19. The CDR3 sequence is 17 residues long. V trimming: 4 bases; J trimming: 1 base; junction bases outside the gene matches: 8. CDR1 is SGHRS and CDR2 is YFSETQ in the germline V gene. TCRdb's copy holds only in-frame clones and misses some; the assay was immunoSEQ multiplex PCR. The table shows 250,000 or so clones, with about 85% occurring only once. The TCR sequence derives from a woman aged 50 to 60 who had been exposed to COVID-19. J is TRBJ2-2 and V is TRBV5-1; 9 nucleotides agree with TRBD2. The sequenced sample consisted of PBMCs or T cells enriched from blood (not recorded which). DNA of the CDR3: TGCGCCAGCAGCCCCGAACCTAGCGGGGTGAACACCGGGGAGCTGTTTTTT. Its protein product is CASSPEPSGVNTGELFF.